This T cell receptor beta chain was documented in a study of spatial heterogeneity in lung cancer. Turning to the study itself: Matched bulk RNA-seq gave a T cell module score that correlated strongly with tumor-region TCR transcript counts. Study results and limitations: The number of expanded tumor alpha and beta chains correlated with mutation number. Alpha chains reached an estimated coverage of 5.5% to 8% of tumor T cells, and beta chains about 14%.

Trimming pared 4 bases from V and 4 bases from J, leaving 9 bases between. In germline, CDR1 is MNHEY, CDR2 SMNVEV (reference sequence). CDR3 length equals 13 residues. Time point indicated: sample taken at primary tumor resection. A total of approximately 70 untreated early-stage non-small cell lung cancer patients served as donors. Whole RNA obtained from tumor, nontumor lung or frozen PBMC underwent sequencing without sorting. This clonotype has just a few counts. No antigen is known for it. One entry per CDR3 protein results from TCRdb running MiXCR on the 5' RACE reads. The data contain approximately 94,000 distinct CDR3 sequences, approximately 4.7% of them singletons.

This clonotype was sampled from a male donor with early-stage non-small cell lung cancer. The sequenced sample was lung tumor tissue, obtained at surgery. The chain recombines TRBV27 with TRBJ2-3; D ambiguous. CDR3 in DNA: TGTGCCAGCAGTTGGTCTGGCCCAGATACGCAGTATTTT. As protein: CASSWSGPDTQYF.